The text below deals with one T cell receptor (beta chain). Full-length variable regions came from constant-region reverse primers plus semi-nested Nested Universal Primer A PCR. TCRdb independently ran MiXCR on the 5' RACE reads; one entry per CDR3 protein. The table has tens of thousands of distinct CDR3 sequences, roughly 29% seen once. Germline-derived CDR1 and CDR2 are SGHRS and YFSETQ. V gave up 0 bases and J gave up 6 bases, with 13 bases separating them. This CDR3 is 15 amino acids long. This TCR was sampled from a female donor with breast cancer. Sequencing used memory CD4+ T cells sorted from a lymph node. Indicated subset: memory CD4+ T cells, CD4+CD45RO+CD25-. This chain joins TRBV5-1 and TRBJ1-5; D is uncertain. The DNA for the CDR3 is TGCGCCAGCAGCTTGGGAGACGGGCCAGGTCAGCCCCAGCATTTT. Its translation: CASSLGDGPGQPQHF.